The entry below describes one TCR beta chain. Its specificity is not known. From germline, CDR1 is MNHEY and CDR2 SMNVEV (reference sequence). V dropped 6 bases and J dropped 7; count of bases not matched to a gene: 5. The CDR3 extends over 15 amino acids. Using immunoSEQ multiplex PCR, the repertoire was profiled, and TCRdb retains in-frame clones only, with some absent. The sample includes approximately 530,000 clones, around 96% of them seen just once. This specimen comes from a study of shared clonotypes between healthy human individuals. The study's findings and limits: Exclusively blood specimens were collected; tissue repertoires likely differ.

The sequenced material came from naive CD4+ T cells sorted from blood. As to subset: CD45RA+ positively selected. This TCR was recovered from a woman in her 30s in good health. The chain has TRBV27 and TRBJ2-2; 13 bases fit TRBD2. The CDR3 sequence is CASSGLAGAVGELFF. The CDR3 coding sequence is TGTGCCAGCAGCGGACTAGCGGGAGCTGTCGGGGAGCTGTTTTTT.